Listed here are 25 T cell receptor beta chains from one sample, sequenced in a study of metastatic and nonmetastatic thyroid tumors. Through MiXCR, TCRdb re-clonotyped the PCR reads. The sample contains over 30,000 clones, around 7% of which appear only once. Thyroid surgery was performed in patients who had received no treatment beforehand. Sequenced sample: blood. Receptors originate from a female donor with papillary thyroid cancer or a benign thyroid nodule (not recorded which). Some clones in this sample may be carry-over from other donors' samples.

This clone was observed many times. J is TRBJ1-2 and V is TRBV20-1; D remains unclear. Germline assignment: CDR1 DFQATT and CDR2 SNEGSKA (reference sequence). This CDR3 region has 15 residues. Trimming shortened V by 3 bases and J by 4 bases, and 18 bases separated the two germline ends. CDR3 sequence: CSASGAARTSYGYTF. The CDR3 region has the DNA TGCAGTGCTAGTGGCGCCGCGCGAACCTCCTATGGCTACACCTTC.

This clone was seen ten or more times. The chain is built from TRBV20-1 and TRBJ2-3; 7 bases match TRBD2. Germline loops: CDR1 DFQATT, CDR2 SNEGSKA (reference sequence). Unmatched junction bases numbered 6, after V lost 3 bases and J lost 3 bases. There are 14 residues in the CDR3. The CDR3 region has the DNA TGCAGTGCTAGTCTCGGACTAGGAACAGATACGCAGTATTTT. The encoded protein is CSASLGLGTDTQYF.

Many counts were recorded for this clone. J is TRBJ1-6 and V is TRBV5-1; 8 positions match TRBD1. In germline, CDR1 is SGHRS, CDR2 YFSETQ. The CDR3 covers 18 residues. Unmatched junction bases numbered 13, after V lost 4 bases and J lost 4 bases. CDR3: CASSPLDREGWYNSPLHF. CDR3 DNA sequence: TGCGCCAGCAGCCCCTTGGACAGGGAAGGTTGGTATAATTCACCCCTCCACTTT.

The J gene is TRBJ2-1, the V gene TRBV12-3 or TRBV12-4, with D maybe TRBD2 (5 bases). V dropped 3 bases and J dropped 9 bases, with 21 bases sitting between them. CDR3 length equals 16 residues. In nucleotides, the CDR3 is TGTGCCAGCAGTTTGGTCCCCACCACCGCGGGCGCTGAGCAGTTCTTC. This encodes CASSLVPTTAGAEQFF.

This clone was picked up a small number of times. With a much larger clone just one base away, this may be a read error. This chain joins TRBV28 and TRBJ2-4, with 8 nucleotides matching TRBD2. Looked up from germline, CDR1 is MDHEN and CDR2 is SYDVKM. V gave up 6 bases and J gave up 7 bases; unmatched junction bases: 14. This CDR3 contains 16 residues. The DNA for the CDR3 is TGTGCCAGCAGCTTGGGTTCGGGAGGGGCAGGGAACATTCAGTACTTC. Protein sequence: CASSLGSGGAGNIQYF.

This clone was counted ten times or more. The chain employs TRBV6-1 and TRBJ1-2; TRBD1 aligns across 12 bases. Trimming cost V 7 bases and J 8 bases; bases outside gene matches: 11. Germline V gene lookup returns CDR1 MNHNS and CDR2 SASEGT. This CDR3 comprises 15 residues. For the CDR3, the DNA is TGTGCCAGCAAGGGGGGGACAGGGGGCTTAGAAGGCTACACCTTC. Protein sequence: CASKGGTGGLEGYTF.

In this sample, this clone turned up many times. The chain joins TRBV2 to TRBJ2-3; TRBD2 might be the D (5 bases). V lost 6 bases and J 1 base, leaving 8 bases between the germline ends. The V gene's germline CDR1 is SNHLY and CDR2 FYNNEI. This CDR3 is 13 amino acids long. This chain's CDR3 is CASRDSGTDTQYF. The CDR3 nucleotides are TGTGCCAGCAGAGATAGCGGCACAGATACGCAGTATTTT.

This clone was recorded many times. Other DNA sequences in this sample translate to the same CDR3. This chain joins TRBV24-1 and TRBJ2-2; 9 bases are a match to TRBD2. The CDR3 spans 18 residues. The trim removed 1 base at V and 4 bases at J, leaving 9 bases unmatched. Germline CDR1 is KGHDR and CDR2 is SFDVKD. The CDR3 nucleotides read TGTGCCACCAGTGATTTAGCAGCGGGAGGTTCGAGCACCGGGGAGCTGTTTTTT. Translating gives CATSDLAAGGSSTGELFF.

There are many counts of this clone. The chain has TRBV6-1 and TRBJ1-3, with a weak D call TRBD1 (5 bases). V lost 11 bases and J 0 bases, leaving 17 bases between the germline ends. The CDR3 consists of 15 residues. The germline V gene encodes CDR1 MNHNS and CDR2 SASEGT. CDR3 sequence reads: CAATGGRGSGNTIYF. The DNA of the CDR3 is TGTGCCGCCACGGGGGGACGAGGCTCTGGAAACACCATATATTTT.

This clone was picked up many times. V and J are TRBV28 and TRBJ2-2; the match to TRBD2 covers 11 bases. The germline V gene has CDR1 MDHEN and CDR2 SYDVKM. The CDR3 has 14 amino acids. V lost 6 bases and J lost 6; bases outside the gene matches: 3. The CDR3 loop reads CASRWGLAAGELFF. DNA of the CDR3: TGTGCCAGCAGGTGGGGACTAGCGGCCGGGGAGCTGTTTTTT.

This clone was counted at least ten times. This chain connects TRBV12-3 or TRBV12-4 to TRBJ2-7, with 7 bases identical to TRBD2. The CDR3 contains 16 residues. The V gene end was trimmed by 6 bases and the J gene end by 0 bases; junction bases not matched to a gene: 11. The CDR3 nucleotides read TGTGCCAGCAGCCCGGGAGTGGGCGGGGGCTCCTACGAGCAGTACTTC. Amino acids: CASSPGVGGGSYEQYF.

This clone was detected ten times or more. The same CDR3 arises from other DNA sequences in this sample as well. This sequence joins TRBV20-1 and TRBJ2-1, with D hard to call. Germline-derived CDR1 and CDR2 are DFQATT and SNEGSKA (reference sequence). Trimming stripped 6 bases from V and 5 bases from J, with 14 bases between. The CDR3 has 13 amino acids. CDR3 in amino acids: CSASSPQHNEQFF. In DNA form, the CDR3 reads TGCAGTGCCAGTTCGCCCCAGCACAATGAGCAGTTCTTC.

Comments on this clone: With a much larger clone just one base away, this may be a read error. V is TRBV20-1 and J is TRBJ1-5, with TRBD1 as a possible D gene (5 bases). The length of the CDR3 is 14 residues. CDR1 DFQATT and CDR2 SNEGSKA come from the germline V gene (reference sequence). This CDR3 is CGASAGIGNQPQHF. As DNA, the CDR3 is TGCGGTGCTAGCGCAGGGATTGGGAATCAGCCCCAGCATTTT.

This clone was observed many times. The CDR3 loop is CASSTDTNARYEQYF. CDR3 DNA: TGTGCCAGCAGCACGGACACGAACGCGCGATACGAGCAGTACTTC. The chain links TRBV7-2 to TRBJ2-7, with D possibly matching TRBD1 (5 bases). V was clipped by 5 bases and J by 4 bases, with 18 bases between them. The CDR3 is made up of 15 amino acids. Per the germline V gene, CDR1 is SGHTA and CDR2 is FQGNSA.

This clone was seen at least ten times. The chain has TRBV2 and TRBJ1-5; unclear D gene. Germline-derived CDR1 and CDR2 are SNHLY and FYNNEI. The CDR3 has 14 residues. Trimming left V 2 bases short and J 4 bases short, with 9 bases between. This CDR3 is CASSEWTTNQPQHF. The CDR3 DNA follows: TGTGCCAGCAGTGAATGGACTACTAATCAGCCCCAGCATTTT.

At least ten counts were recorded for this clone. The V and J genes are TRBV11-2 and TRBJ1-2, with TRBD1 matching over 7 bases. The germline CDR1 and CDR2 sequences are SGHAT and FQNNGV. V shed 3 bases and J 3 bases; nucleotides not matched to a gene: 10. The CDR3 contains 16 residues. The CDR3 here is CASSLTRTGQDYGYTF. CDR3 coding DNA: TGTGCCAGCAGCTTGACAAGGACAGGTCAAGACTATGGCTACACCTTC.

This clone has a count of ten or more. Distinct nucleotide sequences in the sample also encode this CDR3. The gene calls are TRBV10-1 and TRBJ2-4, with D perhaps matching TRBD1 (6 bases). Germline CDR1 WNHNN, CDR2 SYGVQD (reference sequence). The CDR3 sequence is 14 residues long. Trimming pared 3 bases from V and 1 base from J, leaving 7 bases between. CDR3: CASSDRGAKNIQYF. CDR3 coding DNA: TGCGCCAGCAGTGACAGGGGCGCCAAAAACATTCAGTACTTC.

This clone was counted ten times or more. The J gene is TRBJ2-3, the V gene TRBV7-6, with D possibly being TRBD2 (5 bases). The CDR3 extends over 13 amino acids. Trimming took off 2 bases at V and 10 bases at J, with 13 bases between the two ends. The germline CDR1 and CDR2 sequences are SGHVS and FNYEAQ. The DNA for the CDR3 is TGTGCCAGCAGCTTACCGGACTTCCAACCGCAGTATTTT. Translated, it gives CASSLPDFQPQYF.

Of note for this clone: A single base separates this from a much larger clone, so it may be a read error. The chain combines TRBV7-3 with TRBJ2-2, with 14 bases aligning to TRBD2. V dropped 1 base and J dropped 7; count of bases not matched to a gene: 2. The CDR3 has 16 amino acids. Per the germline V gene, CDR1 is SGHTA and CDR2 is FQGTGA. The CDR3 DNA reads as TGTGCCAGCAGCTTAATGGGACTAGCGGGAGTCGGGGAGCTGTTTTTT. This encodes CASSLMGLAGVGELFF.

This clone was recorded many times. The CDR3 spells CASRTGQVSTDTQYF. In DNA, the CDR3 is TGTGCCAGCAGAACGGGACAGGTTAGCACAGATACGCAGTATTTT. The rearrangement uses TRBV6-1 and TRBJ2-3; 8 bases align to TRBD1. Germline CDR1 reads MNHNS; CDR2 reads SASEGT. The CDR3 consists of 15 residues. After removal of 6 bases from V and 0 bases from J, the junction contained 5 bases not matched to a gene.

This clone was seen repeatedly, ten times or more. This chain uses TRBV6-2 or TRBV6-3 with TRBJ1-5; TRBD1 matches 8 bases. V gave up 6 bases and J gave up 2 bases; unmatched junction bases: 6. Germline-derived CDR1 and CDR2 are MNHEY and SVGEGT. The CDR3 has 15 amino acids. CDR3 protein: CASSDPTGGNQPQHF. The CDR3 coding sequence is TGTGCCAGCAGCGACCCGACAGGGGGCAATCAGCCCCAGCATTTT.

This clone appeared many times. V and J are TRBV20-1 and TRBJ2-7; 13 bases align to TRBD2. The germline CDR1 and CDR2 sequences are DFQATT and SNEGSKA (reference sequence). The ends lost 6 bases at V and 5 bases at J; junction bases unmatched: 19. This CDR3 comprises 18 residues. Here the CDR3 reads CSAFGLAGVFRSTNEQYF. The CDR3 DNA reads as TGCAGTGCCTTCGGACTAGCGGGAGTTTTTCGAAGTACCAACGAGCAGTACTTC.

This clone was recorded a few times. This chain links TRBV20-1 with TRBJ2-5, with 8 bases that match TRBD1. With V trimmed by 0 bases and J by 0 bases, 3 bases remained unmatched. The CDR3 is 15 amino acids. Germline V gene data show CDR1 as DFQATT and CDR2 as SNEGSKA (reference sequence). The CDR3 region has the DNA TGCAGTGCTAGAGATGTGGACAGGGACCAAGAGACCCAGTACTTC. Protein: CSARDVDRDQETQYF.

The sample holds many counts of this clone. V is TRBV6-1 and J is TRBJ1-3; perhaps TRBD1 as D (5 bases). CDR3 length equals 15 residues. Trimming removed 1 base from V and 7 bases from J, with 14 bases in between. Germline CDR1 MNHNS, CDR2 SASEGT. This CDR3 reads CASSEVGTMGNTIYF. CDR3 sequence (DNA): TGTGCCAGCAGTGAAGTAGGGACGATGGGTAACACCATATATTTT.

This clone was seen repeatedly, ten times or more. The V and J genes are TRBV6-1 and TRBJ2-1; tentative D call: TRBD2 (7 bases). Germline V gene sequence: CDR1 MNHNS, CDR2 SASEGT. This CDR3 has 15 residues. Trimming removed 5 bases from V and 9 bases from J, with 20 bases in between. CDR3 in amino acids: CASSYSGRGAGEQFF. In DNA, the CDR3 is TGTGCCAGCAGTTATAGCGGTCGGGGGGCGGGTGAGCAGTTCTTC.